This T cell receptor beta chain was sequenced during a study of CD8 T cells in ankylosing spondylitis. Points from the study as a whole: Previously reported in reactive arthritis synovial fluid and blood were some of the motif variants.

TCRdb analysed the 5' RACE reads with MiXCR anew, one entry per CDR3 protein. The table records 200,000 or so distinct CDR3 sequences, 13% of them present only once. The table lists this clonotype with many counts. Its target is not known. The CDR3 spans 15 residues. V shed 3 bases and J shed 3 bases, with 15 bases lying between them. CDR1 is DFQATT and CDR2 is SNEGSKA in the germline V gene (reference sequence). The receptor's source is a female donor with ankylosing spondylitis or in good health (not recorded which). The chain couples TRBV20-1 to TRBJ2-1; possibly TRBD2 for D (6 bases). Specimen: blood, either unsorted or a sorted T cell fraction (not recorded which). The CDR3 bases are TGCAGTGCTAGGGATAGGCATAGCGGCTACAATGAGCAGTTCTTC. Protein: CSARDRHSGYNEQFF.